This is a list of T cell receptor beta chains from one sample in a study of shared clonotypes between healthy human individuals. TCRdb's copy holds only in-frame clones and misses some; the assay was immunoSEQ multiplex PCR. The sample holds approximately 740,000 clones, under 80% seen once. The sequenced sample consisted of memory CD4+ T cells sorted from blood. The receptors come from a woman aged 25 to 39 in good health. Both conserved end residues are part of each CDR3. The D gene is left open where the match is weak. Some rows mark clone size as missing; the rest say once, few, many or name a class of expanded clone.

TRBD2	TRBJ2-1	TRBV25-1	-	TGTGCCAGCGGGGGACTAGCGGGGGACAATGAGCAGTTCTTC	CASGGLAGDNEQFF
TRBD1	TRBJ1-5	TRBV6-5	-	TGTGCCAGCAGTTCCGCAGGGGGTGATCAGCCCCAGCATTTT	CASSSAGGDQPQHF
-	TRBJ1-5	TRBV7-2	once	TGTGCCAGCAGCTTAGAAGGAGTACAGCCCCAGCATTTT	CASSLEGVQPQHF
-	TRBJ1-5	TRBV7-9	-	TGTGCCAGCAGCTTGGCACAGGGGCCCCAGCATTTT	CASSLAQGPQHF
-	TRBJ1-5	TRBV19	-	TGTGCCAGTAGGAACCCCCACAGGGAGGGCAATCAGCCCCAGCATTTT	CASRNPHREGNQPQHF
-	TRBJ2-7	TRBV5-1	-	TGCGCCAGCAGCCTCTCCTACACCCACTCCTACGAGCAGTACTTC	CASSLSYTHSYEQYF
-	TRBJ1-4	TRBV5-1	-	TGCGCCAGCAGCTTGGACAGGTTCGATGAAAAACTGTTTTTT	CASSLDRFDEKLFF
-	TRBJ1-4	TRBV10-3	-	TGTGCCATCAGTGAGTCGAGTTGGGATAATGAAAAACTGTTTTTT	CAISESSWDNEKLFF
-	TRBJ1-1	TRBV6-5	once	TGTGCCAGCAGTTACTCTTCGGTGAACACTGAAGCTTTCTTT	CASSYSSVNTEAFF
-	TRBJ1-4	TRBV6-6	once	TGTGCCAGCAGCCTCGGGGCTGCAACTAATGAAAAACTGTTTTTT	CASSLGAATNEKLFF
TRBD1	TRBJ1-3	TRBV10-1	-	TGCGCCAGCGCCTGCAGGGGGCCCTGTGGAAACACCATATATTTT	CASACRGPCGNTIYF